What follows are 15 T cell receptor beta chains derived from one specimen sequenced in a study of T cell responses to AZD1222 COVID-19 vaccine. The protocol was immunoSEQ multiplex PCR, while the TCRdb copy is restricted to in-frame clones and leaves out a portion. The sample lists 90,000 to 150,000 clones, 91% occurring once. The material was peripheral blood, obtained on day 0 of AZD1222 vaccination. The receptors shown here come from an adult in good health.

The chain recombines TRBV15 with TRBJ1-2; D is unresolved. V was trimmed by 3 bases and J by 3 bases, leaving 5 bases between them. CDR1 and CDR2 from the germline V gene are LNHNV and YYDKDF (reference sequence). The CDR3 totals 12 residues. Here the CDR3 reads CATSRTDYGYTF. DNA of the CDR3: TGTGCCACCAGCAGGACTGACTATGGCTACACCTTC.

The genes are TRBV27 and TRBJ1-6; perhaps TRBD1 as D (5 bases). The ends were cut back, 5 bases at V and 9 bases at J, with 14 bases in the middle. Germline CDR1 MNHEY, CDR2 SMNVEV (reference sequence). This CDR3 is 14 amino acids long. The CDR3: CASSPQWGSSPLHF. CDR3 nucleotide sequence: TGTGCCAGCAGTCCGCAGTGGGGCAGTTCACCCCTCCACTTT.

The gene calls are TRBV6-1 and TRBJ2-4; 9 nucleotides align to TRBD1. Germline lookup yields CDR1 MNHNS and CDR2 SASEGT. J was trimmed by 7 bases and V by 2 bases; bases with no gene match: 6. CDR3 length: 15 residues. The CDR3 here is CASSERTGGRNIQYF. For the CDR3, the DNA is TGTGCCAGCAGTGAAAGAACAGGGGGCAGGAACATTCAGTACTTC.

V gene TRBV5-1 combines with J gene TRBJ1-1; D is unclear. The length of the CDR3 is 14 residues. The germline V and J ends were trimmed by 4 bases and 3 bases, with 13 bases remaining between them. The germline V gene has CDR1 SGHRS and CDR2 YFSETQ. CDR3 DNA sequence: TGCGCCAGCAGCAAGAGATCCACGGACACTGAAGCTTTCTTT. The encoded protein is CASSKRSTDTEAFF.

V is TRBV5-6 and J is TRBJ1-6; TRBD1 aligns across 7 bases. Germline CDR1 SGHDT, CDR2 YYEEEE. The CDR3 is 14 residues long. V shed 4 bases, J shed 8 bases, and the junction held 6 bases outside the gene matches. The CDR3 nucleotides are TGTGCCAGCAGCCTGAACAGGGGTGATTCACCCCTCCACTTT. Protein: CASSLNRGDSPLHF.

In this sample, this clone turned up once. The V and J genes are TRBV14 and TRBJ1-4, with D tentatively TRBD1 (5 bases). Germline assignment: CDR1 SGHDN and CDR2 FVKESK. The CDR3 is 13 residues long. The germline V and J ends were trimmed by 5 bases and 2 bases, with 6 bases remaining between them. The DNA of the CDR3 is TGTGCCAGCAGCTGGGACACTAATGAAAAACTGTTTTTT. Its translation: CASSWDTNEKLFF.

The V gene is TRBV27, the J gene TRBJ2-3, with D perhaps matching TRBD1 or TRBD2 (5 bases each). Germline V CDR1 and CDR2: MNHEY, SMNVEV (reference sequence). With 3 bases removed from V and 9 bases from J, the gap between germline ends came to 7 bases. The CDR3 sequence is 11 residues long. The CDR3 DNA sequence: TGTGCCAGCAGTTTCCGGGACACGCAGTATTTT. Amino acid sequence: CASSFRDTQYF.

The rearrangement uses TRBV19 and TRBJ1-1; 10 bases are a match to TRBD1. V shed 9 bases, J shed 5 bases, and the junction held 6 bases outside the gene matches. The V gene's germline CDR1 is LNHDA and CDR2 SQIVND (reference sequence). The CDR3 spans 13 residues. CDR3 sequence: CASGTGDVTEAFF. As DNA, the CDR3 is TGTGCCAGCGGGACAGGGGACGTAACTGAAGCTTTCTTT.

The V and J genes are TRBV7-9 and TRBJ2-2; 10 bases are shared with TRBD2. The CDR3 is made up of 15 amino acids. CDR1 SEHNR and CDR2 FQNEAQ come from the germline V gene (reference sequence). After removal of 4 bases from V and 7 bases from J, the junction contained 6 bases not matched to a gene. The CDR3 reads CASSSGLADDGELFF. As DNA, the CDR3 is TGTGCCAGCAGCTCCGGACTAGCGGATGACGGGGAGCTGTTTTTT.

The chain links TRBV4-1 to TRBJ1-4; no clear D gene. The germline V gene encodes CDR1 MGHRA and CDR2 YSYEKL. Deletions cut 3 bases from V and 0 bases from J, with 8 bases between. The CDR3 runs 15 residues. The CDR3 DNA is TGCGCCAGCAGCCATGCAGGAACAACTAATGAAAAACTGTTTTTT. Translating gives CASSHAGTTNEKLFF.

In nucleotides, the CDR3 is TGTGCCACCAGCGTCGGGACAGCCGGAAACACCATATATTTT. This sequence encodes CATSVGTAGNTIYF. This chain joins TRBV15 and TRBJ1-3; TRBD1 agrees at 7 bases. The V and J ends lost 5 bases and 4 bases, in that order; junction bases with no gene match: 5. Germline V lookup: CDR1 LNHNV, CDR2 YYDKDF (reference sequence). The CDR3 spans 14 residues.

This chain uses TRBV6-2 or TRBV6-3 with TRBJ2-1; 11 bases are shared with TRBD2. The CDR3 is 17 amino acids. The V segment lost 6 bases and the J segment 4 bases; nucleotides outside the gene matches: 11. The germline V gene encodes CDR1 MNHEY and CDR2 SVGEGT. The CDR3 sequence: CASSFTSGTSGYNEQFF. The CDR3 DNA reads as TGTGCCAGCAGCTTTACCTCTGGGACTAGCGGATACAATGAGCAGTTCTTC.

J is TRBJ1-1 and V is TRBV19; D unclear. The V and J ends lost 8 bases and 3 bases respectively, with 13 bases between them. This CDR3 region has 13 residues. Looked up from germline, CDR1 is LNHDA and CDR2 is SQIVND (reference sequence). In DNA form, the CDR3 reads TGTGCCAGTGTCAGGTATGGGCACACTGAAGCTTTCTTT. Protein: CASVRYGHTEAFF.

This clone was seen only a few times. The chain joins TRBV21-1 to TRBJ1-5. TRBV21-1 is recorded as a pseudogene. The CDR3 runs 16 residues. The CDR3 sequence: CASSKSPWRGNQPQHF. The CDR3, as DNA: TGTGCCAGCAGCAAAAGTCCGTGGCGGGGAAATCAGCCCCAGCATTTT.

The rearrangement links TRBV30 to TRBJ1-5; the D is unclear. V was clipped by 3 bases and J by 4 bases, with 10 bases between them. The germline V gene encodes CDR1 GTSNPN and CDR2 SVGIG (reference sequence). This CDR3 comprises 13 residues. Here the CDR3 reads CAWSQQSNQPQHF. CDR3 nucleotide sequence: TGTGCCTGGAGCCAACAGTCGAATCAGCCCCAGCATTTT.